This is a list of T cell receptor beta chains from one sample in a study of blood T cell repertoires in COVID-19. Assay used: immunoSEQ multiplex PCR; TCRdb lists only in-frame clones, some missing. Of 220,000 or so clones in the sample, approximately 86% are singletons; the top ten hold 3% to 4.5%. Material: peripheral blood. Source of these receptors: a woman of 80 years or more with acute or convalescent COVID-19. Each CDR3 is given with its conserved first and last residue. A D gene is named only where the DNA matches it firmly. The size field is filled for only some rows; it gives once, few, many or a size class.

>TRBD2|TRBJ2-2|NA|TRBV3-1/TRBV3-2
TGTGCCAGCAGGGTAGCGGGGGAGGCCGGGGAGCTGTTTTTT
CASRVAGEAGELFF
>TRBD2|TRBJ2-4|NA|TRBV3-1/TRBV3-2
TGTGCCAGCAGCCCAAGGGTCATCGGTCGGGGGGGTAACATTCAGTACTTC
CASSPRVIGRGGNIQYF
>TRBD1|TRBJ2-5|NA|TRBV4-1
TGCGCCAGCAGCCCGACCGGGACAGGGTATTTGGAGACCCAGTACTTC
CASSPTGTGYLETQYF
>NA|TRBJ1-2|once|TRBV18
TGTGCCAGCTCACCACCGCGAAACTATGGCTACACCTTC
CASSPPRNYGYTF
>NA|TRBJ1-5|NA|TRBV28
TGTGCCAGCAGGGGCCCAGATCAACCCCAGCATTTT
CASRGPDQPQHF
>TRBD1|TRBJ1-6|NA|TRBV4-3
TGCGCCAGCAGCCAAGAGACAGGGGCTAACCTTGGTAATTCACCCCTCCACTTT
CASSQETGANLGNSPLHF
>NA|TRBJ2-1|few|TRBV5-6
TGTGCCAGCAGCTTGGGGAGAAGCTCCTACAATGAGCAGTTCTTC
CASSLGRSSYNEQFF
>NA|TRBJ1-2|few|TRBV12-3/TRBV12-4
TGTGCCAGCAGTCCTGGGGGCAACTATGGCTACACCTTC
CASSPGGNYGYTF
>NA|TRBJ1-1|NA|TRBV18
TGTGCCAGCTCACCACAGGGGCCGACTGAAGCTTTCTTT
CASSPQGPTEAFF
>TRBD1|TRBJ1-4|NA|TRBV4-2
TGTGCCAGCAGCCACCGGGACAGGGGGGTCGAAAAACTGTTTTTT
CASSHRDRGVEKLFF
>NA|TRBJ1-1|NA|TRBV7-7
TGTGCCAGCAGCTTAGCCCTCGGGACTGAAGCTTTCTTT
CASSLALGTEAFF
>TRBD1|TRBJ1-2|once|TRBV7-9
TGTGCCAGCAGCTTAGATACTTCGACAGGGAATGGCTACACCTTC
CASSLDTSTGNGYTF
>TRBD2|TRBJ2-1|NA|TRBV5-1
TGCGCCAGCAGCCCCGCTAGCGGGGGGTCTTACAATGAGCAGTTCTTC
CASSPASGGSYNEQFF
>NA|TRBJ1-4|NA|TRBV5-5
TGTGCCAGCAGTCTTGGTGGCAGAGCGGACGAAAAACTGTTTTTT
CASSLGGRADEKLFF
>NA|TRBJ1-2|NA|TRBV7-3
TGTGCCAGCAGCTTAGGACCAGGGGACTATGGCTACACCTTC
CASSLGPGDYGYTF
>NA|TRBJ2-1|few|TRBV3-1/TRBV3-2
TGTGCCAGCAGCCGGGCAGAGTCTGAGCAGTTCTTC
CASSRAESEQFF
>NA|TRBJ1-1|few|TRBV19
TGTGCCAGTAGTAGTAGTTCGGACAGATCCGAAGCTTTCTTT
CASSSSSDRSEAFF
>TRBD1|TRBJ1-4|NA|TRBV7-2
TGTGCCAGCAGCTCGGACAGGGCAGCTGAAAAACTGTTTTTT
CASSSDRAAEKLFF
>NA|TRBJ1-1|NA|TRBV19
TGTGCCAGTAGTACAATAGGACAGTTAGTGCGCACTGAAGCTTTCTTT
CASSTIGQLVRTEAFF
>NA|TRBJ2-5|NA|TRBV20-1
TGCAGTGCTAGTAGGCGGGTAGAGACCCAGTACTTC
CSASRRVETQYF
>NA|TRBJ2-7|once|TRBV14
TGTGCCAGCAGTCAAATCAGACCGACAGCGCACTCCTACGAGCAGTACTTC
CASSQIRPTAHSYEQYF
>NA|TRBJ1-2|few|TRBV5-1
TGCGCCAGCAGCTTGGACCCGGGAGAGGGGGGGTATGGCTACACCTTC
CASSLDPGEGGYGYTF
>TRBD1|TRBJ2-7|NA|TRBV6-6
TGTGCCAGCAGTTTCCGGGACAGGGGGCTGTACGAGCAGTACTTC
CASSFRDRGLYEQYF
>NA|TRBJ2-1|NA|TRBV2
TGTGCCAGCAGTGAAAACAGAGTAGAATGCAATGAGCAGTTCTTC
CASSENRVECNEQFF
>TRBD1|TRBJ1-3|NA|TRBV28
TGTGCCAGCACCTTCGGACAGGGCATCTCTGGAAACACCATATATTTT
CASTFGQGISGNTIYF
>NA|TRBJ2-6|NA|TRBV5-1
TGCGCCAGCAGCTTTTCCGGGACTGGGGCCAACGTCCTGACTTTC
CASSFSGTGANVLTF
>NA|TRBJ2-2|NA|TRBV27
TGTGCCAGCAGTTTTGATCGGACTCCCACCGGGGAGCTGTTTTTT
CASSFDRTPTGELFF
>NA|TRBJ2-7|once|TRBV11-3
TGTGCCAGCAGCCGTCTTGGGCTCCCCTCCTACGAGCAGTACTTC
CASSRLGLPSYEQYF
>NA|TRBJ1-2|NA|TRBV6-1
TGTGCCAGCAGTGAACCTGAGAACTATGGCTACACCTTC
CASSEPENYGYTF
>NA|TRBJ2-5|NA|TRBV12-3/TRBV12-4
TGTGCCAGCAGCCAGGGCCGACAAGAGACCCAGTACTTC
CASSQGRQETQYF
>NA|TRBJ1-5|NA|TRBV6-1
TGTGCCAGCAGTGAATTTGGCGGTCAGCCCCAGCATTTT
CASSEFGGQPQHF
>TRBD1|TRBJ1-2|NA|TRBV3-1/TRBV3-2
TGTGCCAGCAGCCAATATTCAACAGGGGGCAGCTATGGCTACACCTTC
CASSQYSTGGSYGYTF
>TRBD1|TRBJ1-5|once|TRBV28
TGTGCCAGCAGTCGGACAGGGTCCCATCAGCCCCAGCATTTT
CASSRTGSHQPQHF
>TRBD1|TRBJ2-7|once|TRBV28
TGTGCCAGCAGTTTACCAAACTCCGGGACAGGGCCCTACGAGCAGTACTTC
CASSLPNSGTGPYEQYF
>NA|TRBJ2-3|NA|TRBV7-2
TGTGCCAGCAACCGCGGTAGCACAGATACGCAGTATTTT
CASNRGSTDTQYF
>NA|TRBJ1-1|NA|TRBV5-1
TGCGCCAGCAGCTCTAACACAGGGACTGAAGCTTTCTTT
CASSSNTGTEAFF
>TRBD1|TRBJ2-2|NA|TRBV4-2
TGTGCCAGCACGGAGACAGGGACCAGCGACACCGGGGAGCTGTTTTTT
CASTETGTSDTGELFF
>TRBD1|TRBJ2-7|NA|TRBV2
TGTGCCAGCAGCCTCGACAGGGACGAGCAGTACTTC
CASSLDRDEQYF
>NA|TRBJ2-3|few|TRBV18
TGTGCCAGCTCACCACCGAACATGATGAGCACAGATACGCAGTATTTT
CASSPPNMMSTDTQYF
>TRBD1|TRBJ1-3|NA|TRBV9
TGTGCCAGCAGCGTATCGGGGACAGCGGGAAACACCATATATTTT
CASSVSGTAGNTIYF
>NA|TRBJ1-2|NA|TRBV30
TGTGCCTGGCGACTTGCGGGACCATCATATGGCTACACCTTC
CAWRLAGPSYGYTF
>NA|TRBJ2-3|many|TRBV19
TGTGCCAGTAGCCAACAGGGCGCCCACACAGATACGCAGTATTTT
CASSQQGAHTDTQYF
>NA|TRBJ1-5|NA|TRBV6-2/TRBV6-3
TGTGCCAGCAGTTTCCCGAGGCTGGGGGCGGGGGGCCTTCAGCCCCAGCATTTT
CASSFPRLGAGGLQPQHF
>NA|TRBJ1-1|NA|TRBV28
TGTGCCAGCAGTTCGCCTTCACTGCCCGCGGCTTTCTTT
CASSSPSLPAAFF
>TRBD2|TRBJ2-3|few|TRBV7-2
TGTGCCAGCAGCTTTCACTTTAGCGGGCAAAGAGCCCCAGATACGCAGTATTTT
CASSFHFSGQRAPDTQYF
>NA|TRBJ1-5|NA|TRBV28
TGTGCCAGCAAGGGAGAGCGATGGACCAATCAGCCCCAGCATTTT
CASKGERWTNQPQHF
>NA|TRBJ2-7|NA|TRBV5-5
TGTGCCAGCAGCCTATGGCAGGAAAGCTCCTACGAGCAGTACTTC
CASSLWQESSYEQYF
>NA|TRBJ1-2|NA|TRBV20-1
TGCAGTGCCCCAGGGGAGGGGGGCTACACCTTC
CSAPGEGGYTF
>NA|TRBJ1-2|NA|TRBV19
TGTGCCAGTAGTATACAGGGGCGCGACTATGGCTACACCTTC
CASSIQGRDYGYTF
>NA|TRBJ2-1|NA|TRBV7-2
TGTGCCAGCAGCCCCGCATACCGGGGGGCCAGTGAGCAGTTCTTC
CASSPAYRGASEQFF
>TRBD2|TRBJ2-1|NA|TRBV30
TGTGCCTGGAGCGTCGGGGGGTTATCCTACAATGAGCAGTTCTTC
CAWSVGGLSYNEQFF
>NA|TRBJ1-2|NA|TRBV19
TGTGCCAGTAGTATAGGTATTTGGGTCAGAGGCTATGGCTACACCTTC
CASSIGIWVRGYGYTF